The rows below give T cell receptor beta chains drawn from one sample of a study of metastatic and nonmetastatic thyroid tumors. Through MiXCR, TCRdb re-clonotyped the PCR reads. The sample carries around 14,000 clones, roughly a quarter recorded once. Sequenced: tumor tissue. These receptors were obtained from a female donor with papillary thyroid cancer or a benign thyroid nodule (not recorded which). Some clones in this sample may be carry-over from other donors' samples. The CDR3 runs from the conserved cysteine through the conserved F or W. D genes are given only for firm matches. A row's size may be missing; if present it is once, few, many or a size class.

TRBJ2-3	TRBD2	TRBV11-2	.	TGTGCCAGCAGCTTGCTGACTATCGGGAGGTGGGGGGCAGATACGCAGTATTTT	CASSLLTIGRWGADTQYF
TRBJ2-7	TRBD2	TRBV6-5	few	TGTGCCAGCAGTTACGGGAGTGTCGGGACTATCGGCTACGCGCAGTACTTC	CASSYGSVGTIGYAQYF
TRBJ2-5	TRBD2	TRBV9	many	TGTGCCAGCAGCGGGACTAGCGGGAGGGGAAGGGAGACCCAGTACTTC	CASSGTSGRGRETQYF
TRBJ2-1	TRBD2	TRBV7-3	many	TGTGCCAGCAGCCCCGGGGGACTAGCGGGAGGGAATGAGCAGTTCTTC	CASSPGGLAGGNEQFF
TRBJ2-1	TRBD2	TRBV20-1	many	TGCAGCGGGATCAAATTAGCGGGAGGGTCCTACAATGAGCAGTTCTTC	CSGIKLAGGSYNEQFF
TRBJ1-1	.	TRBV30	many	TGTGCCTGGAACGGGGGGAACACTGAAGCTTTCTTT	CAWNGGNTEAFF
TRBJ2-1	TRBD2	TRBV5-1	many	TGCGCCAGCAGCTCCCGACTAGCGGCCAACTCCTACAATGAGCAGTTCTTC	CASSSRLAANSYNEQFF
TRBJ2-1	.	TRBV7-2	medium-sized	TGTGCCAGCAGCTTTGGGGGAGGTACCTACAATGAGCAGTTCTTC	CASSFGGGTYNEQFF
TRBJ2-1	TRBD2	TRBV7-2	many	TGTGCCAGCAGCATATCTAGCGGGAGGGGCAATGAGCAGTTCTTC	CASSISSGRGNEQFF
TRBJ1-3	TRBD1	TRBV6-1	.	TGTGCCAGCAGTTTCGGACAGGGATCCGGAAACACCATATATTTT	CASSFGQGSGNTIYF
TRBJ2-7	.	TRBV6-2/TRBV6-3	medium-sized	TGTGCCAGCAGTTTAGGGGGGGCTAGCGACGAGCAGTACTTC	CASSLGGASDEQYF
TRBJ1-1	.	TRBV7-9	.	TGTGCCAGCAGCTTAGTTACGCCGAACACTGAAGCTTTCTTT	CASSLVTPNTEAFF
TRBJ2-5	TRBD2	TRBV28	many	TGTGCCAGCAGTTTATGGGGACTAGCGGGAGGGCCGGGGGGGGAGACCCAGTACTTC	CASSLWGLAGGPGGETQYF
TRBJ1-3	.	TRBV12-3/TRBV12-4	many	TGTGCCAGCAGGACGACAGTCTCTGGAAACACCATATATTTT	CASRTTVSGNTIYF
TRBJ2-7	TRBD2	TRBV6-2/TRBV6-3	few	TGTGCCAGCAGGGAGACTAGCACGACCTACGAGCAGTACTTC	CASRETSTTYEQYF
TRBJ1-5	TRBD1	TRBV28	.	TGTGCCAGCAGCCTCGTCCTCCGGGACAGGGAGAGCAATCAGCCACAGCATTTT	CASSLVLRDRESNQPQHF
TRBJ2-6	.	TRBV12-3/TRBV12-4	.	TGTGCCAGCAGGTCTGCAGGCTCTGGGGCCAACGTCCTGACTTTC	CASRSAGSGANVLTF
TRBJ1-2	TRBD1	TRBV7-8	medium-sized	TGTGCCAGCAGCTACTCCGGGACAGGGGGCCTCGGAGCTTATGGCTACACCTTC	CASSYSGTGGLGAYGYTF
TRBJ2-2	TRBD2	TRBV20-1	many	TGCAGTGCTAGAGATAGGAGGGAGGGCGCCGGGGAGCTGTTTTTT	CSARDRREGAGELFF
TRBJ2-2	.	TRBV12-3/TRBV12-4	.	TGTGCCAGCAGCCGGGTGAAGACGAACACCGGGGAGCTGTTTTTT	CASSRVKTNTGELFF
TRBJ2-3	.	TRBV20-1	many	TGCAGTGCCTTGGTCATCGCCGGGGGCACAGATACGCAGTATTTT	CSALVIAGGTDTQYF
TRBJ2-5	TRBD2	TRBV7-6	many	TGTGCCAGCAGCCTCTTGGGTCTAGCGGAGATCCGAGAGACCCAGTACTTC	CASSLLGLAEIRETQYF
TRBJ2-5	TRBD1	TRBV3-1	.	TGTGCCAGCAGCCAAGATAGACAGGGTGGAGAGACCCAGTACTTC	CASSQDRQGGETQYF
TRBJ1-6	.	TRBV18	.	TGTGCCAGCTCACCCAACAGGGTGGATAATTCACCCCTCCACTTT	CASSPNRVDNSPLHF
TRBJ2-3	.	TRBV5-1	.	TGCGCCAGCAGCGCCGGTGGGGAGAGCACAGATACGCAGTATTTT	CASSAGGESTDTQYF
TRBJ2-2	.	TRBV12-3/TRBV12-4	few	TGTGCCAGCAGCATCGGACCAACCGGGGAGCTGTTTTTT	CASSIGPTGELFF
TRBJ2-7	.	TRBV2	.	TGTGCCAGCAAACTGGGGACTCCCCAAGGGGACGAGCAGTACTTC	CASKLGTPQGDEQYF
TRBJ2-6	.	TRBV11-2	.	.	CASSLVATGANTPTF
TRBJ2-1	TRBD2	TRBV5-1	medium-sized	TGCGCCAGCAGCTTGAGGCTAGCGGGAAACGATGAGCAGTTCTTC	CASSLRLAGNDEQFF
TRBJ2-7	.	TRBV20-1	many	TGCAGTGCTAGAGAACGGGCCTGGGAGCAGTACTTC	CSARERAWEQYF
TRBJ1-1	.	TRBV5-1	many	TGCGCCAGCAGCTTGGTTGGGGTGAACACTGAAGCTTTCTTT	CASSLVGVNTEAFF
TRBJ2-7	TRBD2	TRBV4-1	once	TGCGCCAGCAGCCAACCGACTAGCGGGAGGGTCTACGAGCAGTACTTC	CASSQPTSGRVYEQYF
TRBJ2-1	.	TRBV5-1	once	TGCGCCAGCAGCCAAACTAGTAACTCCTACAATGAGCAGTTCTTC	CASSQTSNSYNEQFF
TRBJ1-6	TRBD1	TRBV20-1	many	TGCAGTGCCGAGGGACAGGGCATAGTTTCCTATAATTCACCCCTCCACTTT	CSAEGQGIVSYNSPLHF
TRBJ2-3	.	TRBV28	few	TGTGCCAGCAGCTTGCGGTTAGCGGTCACAACAGATACGCAGTATTTT	CASSLRLAVTTDTQYF
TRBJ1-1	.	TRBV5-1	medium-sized	TGCGCCAGCAGCTGGGGGGGAGCGGTGAACACTGAAGCTTTCTTT	CASSWGGAVNTEAFF
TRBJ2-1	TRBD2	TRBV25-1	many	TGTGCCAGCAGTGGGACTAGCGGGGACTACAATGAGCAGTTCTTC	CASSGTSGDYNEQFF
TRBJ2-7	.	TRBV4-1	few	TGCGCCAGCAGCCTAGGGGAGTCGAGGGAGCAGTACTTC	CASSLGESREQYF
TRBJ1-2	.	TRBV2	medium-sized	TGTGCCAGCAGTCAGAACGAGCGGGGGAAAGGCTACACCTTC	CASSQNERGKGYTF
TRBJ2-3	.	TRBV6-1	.	TGTGCCACAAACCTAGTACCCACAGATACACAGTATTTT	CATNLVPTDTQYF
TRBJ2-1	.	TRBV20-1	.	TGCAGTGCTCGCGGTATATCAGACAATGAGCAGTTCTTC	CSARGISDNEQFF
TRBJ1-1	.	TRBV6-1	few	TGTGCCAGCCGTGAGGCCGGTAATCCGAACACTGAAGCTTTCTTT	CASREAGNPNTEAFF
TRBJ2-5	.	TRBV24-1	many	TGTGCCACCAGTCTCCTTGGGACCCAGTACTTC	CATSLLGTQYF
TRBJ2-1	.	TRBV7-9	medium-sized	TGTGCCAGCAGCTTAAGGGGAGTTAGGAATGAGCAGTTCTTC	CASSLRGVRNEQFF
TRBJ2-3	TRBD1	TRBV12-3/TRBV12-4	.	TGTGCCAGCAGCCCCTACAGGGGAGATACGCAGTATTTT	CASSPYRGDTQYF
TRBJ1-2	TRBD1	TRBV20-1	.	TGCAGTGCTTACCGGGACAGGGCTTTGCGGGGTGACTACACCTTC	CSAYRDRALRGDYTF
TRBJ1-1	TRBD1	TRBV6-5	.	TGTGCCAGCAGTTACGACAGGGGCCGCAGGAACACTGAAGCTTTCTTT	CASSYDRGRRNTEAFF
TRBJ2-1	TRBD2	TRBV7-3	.	TGTGCCAGCAGCTCTAACGGGCGGGAGGCCAGCTCCTACAATGAGCAGTTCTTC	CASSSNGREASSYNEQFF
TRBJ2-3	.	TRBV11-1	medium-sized	TGTGCCAGCAGCTTAGAGACTCCCCCGACAGATACGCAGTATTTT	CASSLETPPTDTQYF